The source of this T cell receptor beta chain is a study of cytomegalovirus exposure and HLA in healthy donors. The study, taken as a whole, reports: Per a prior analysis, the majority of TCR beta V segments were productive roughly 90% or roughly 30% of the time.

About this clone itself: Its specificity is not known.

Amplification used 60 Vbeta primers and 13 Jbeta primers. Clones were read by immunoSEQ multiplex PCR, and TCRdb kept only the in-frame ones, dropping some. The sample lists over 150,000 clones; over 80% were seen once. Nominally healthy donors were sampled, though unrecorded immune exposures were likely. The sample consisted of PBMCs. The origin of this receptor is a boy under 10 years old in good health and CMV-seronegative.

CDR3 sequence: CASSQTPGQAVGEQYV. The CDR3 nucleotides are TGCGCCAGCAGCCAAACCCCGGGACAGGCGGTCGGAGAGCAGTACGTC. The gene calls are TRBV4-1 and TRBJ2-7; 8 nucleotides match TRBD1. With 2 bases clipped from V and 7 bases from J, the junction kept 13 bases outside the gene matches. Germline values: CDR1 MGHRA, CDR2 YSYEKL. The CDR3 spans 16 residues.